These 2 T cell receptor beta chains share one sample of origin, sequenced in a study of cytomegalovirus exposure and HLA in healthy donors. Primers: 60 Vbeta forward and 13 Jbeta reverse. The data were produced by immunoSEQ multiplex PCR, yet TCRdb's version contains in-frame clones alone and is incomplete. The sample holds about 180,000 clones, roughly 88% seen once. The specimen was PBMCs. The receptor set was obtained from a girl aged 2 to 9 in good health and CMV-seropositive.

This chain joins TRBV9 and TRBJ1-1, with D perhaps TRBD1 (6 bases). The CDR3 loop spans 14 amino acids. Trimming pared 4 bases from V and 2 bases from J, leaving 12 bases between. Germline V gene lookup returns CDR1 SGDLS and CDR2 YYNGEE. CDR3 residues: CASSPTGGNTEAFF. The DNA of the CDR3 is TGTGCCAGCAGCCCGACAGGTGGAAACACTGAAGCTTTCTTT.

The chain is built from TRBV2 and TRBJ2-3, with D hard to call. Germline-derived CDR1 and CDR2 are SNHLY and FYNNEI. The ends were cut back, 3 bases at V and 5 bases at J, with 15 bases in the middle. This CDR3 contains 15 residues. CDR3 DNA: TGTGCCAGCAGTGAGTTGAGATACGGTGGAGATACGCAGTATTTT. Its translation is CASSELRYGGDTQYF.